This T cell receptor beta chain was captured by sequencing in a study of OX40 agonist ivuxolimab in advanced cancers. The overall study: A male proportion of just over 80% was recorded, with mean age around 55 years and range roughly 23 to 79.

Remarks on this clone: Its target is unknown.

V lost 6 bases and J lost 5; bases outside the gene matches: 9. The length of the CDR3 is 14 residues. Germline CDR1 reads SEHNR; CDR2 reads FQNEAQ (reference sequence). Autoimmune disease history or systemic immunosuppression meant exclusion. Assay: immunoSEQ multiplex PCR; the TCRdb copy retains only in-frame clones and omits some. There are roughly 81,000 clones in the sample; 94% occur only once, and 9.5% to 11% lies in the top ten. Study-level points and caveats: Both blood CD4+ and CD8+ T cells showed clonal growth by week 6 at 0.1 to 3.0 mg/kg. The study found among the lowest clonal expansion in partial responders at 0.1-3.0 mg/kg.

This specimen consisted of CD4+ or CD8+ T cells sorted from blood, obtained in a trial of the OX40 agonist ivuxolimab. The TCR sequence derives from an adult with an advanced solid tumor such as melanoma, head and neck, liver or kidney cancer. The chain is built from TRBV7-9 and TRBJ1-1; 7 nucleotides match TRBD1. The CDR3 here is CASRSGQVGTEAFF. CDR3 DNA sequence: TGTGCCAGCAGGTCCGGACAGGTTGGAACTGAAGCTTTCTTT.